In this sample, the clone carrying this T cell receptor beta chain turned up a few times. Its matching antigen is unknown. The germline CDR1 and CDR2 sequences are MNHNS and SASEGT. V gave up 9 bases and J gave up 6 bases, with 18 bases separating them. This CDR3 has 14 amino acids. TCRdb re-called the 5' RACE reads with MiXCR, one entry per CDR3 protein. Of fewer than 250,000 distinct CDR3 sequences listed, approximately 7.3% are singletons. The data were taken from a study of identical twins. Notes on the study in general: High-abundance cord blood beta clonotypes had fewer insertions; memory repertoires showed none.

Healthy Caucasian individuals made up all the donors. These records were also assigned to another study, of yellow fever vaccine responses in identical twins.

This clonotype was sampled from a woman younger than 30 in good health. Specimen: CD8+ T cells sorted from blood. The V gene is TRBV6-1, the J gene TRBJ2-1; D possibly corresponds to TRBD2 (6 bases). CDR3 amino acids: CASTVAEPSNEQFF. The CDR3 bases are TGTGCCAGTACTGTAGCGGAACCTTCCAATGAGCAGTTCTTC.